The sample holds many counts of the clone carrying this TCR beta chain. Through Arm-PCR of CDR3 regions and iRepertoire HTBI primers, TCR beta libraries were built. MiXCR was run by TCRdb on the multiplex PCR reads, yielding one entry per CDR3 protein. The sample carries a few hundred thousand distinct CDR3 sequences, around a fifth recorded once. These data come from a study of regulatory T cells in long-lasting Graves disease. The V gene lost 3 bases and the J gene lost 6 bases, with 11 bases spanning the gap. CDR3 size: 13 residues. Germline values: CDR1 MDHEN, CDR2 SYDVKM. As to time point: persistent/refractory GD, antithyroid drugs over 5 years with positive TRAb. TCR sequences were obtained from RNA taken from PBMCs.

The source of this sequence is a female donor with Graves disease. The starting material was peripheral blood mononuclear cells (PBMCs), obtained when the disease was refractory, from a patient treated with antithyroid drugs. This chain connects TRBV28 to TRBJ1-1; D not resolved. The CDR3 DNA is TGTGCCAGCAGTTTGGTGTCAAAGGCTGAAGCTTTCTTT. Its translation: CASSLVSKAEAFF. The whole variable domain, remainder taken from reference TRBV28 and TRBJ1-1, is DVKVTQSSRYLVKRTGEKVFLECVQDMDHENMFWYRQDPGLGLRLIYFSYDVKMKEKGDIPEGYSVSREKKERFSLILESASTNQTSMYLCASSLVSKAEAFFGQGTRLTVV.